Shown below are 31 T cell receptor beta chains from a single sample sequenced in a study of blood T cell repertoires in COVID-19. Produced via immunoSEQ multiplex PCR; TCRdb's table is partial and in-frame only. The sample consists of just over 35,000 clones, nearly 90% of them appearing once. Sequenced sample: peripheral blood. All receptors derive from a human donor in a cohort sampled during active COVID-19.

This CDR3 reads CASRDSGGSYNEQFF. The CDR3 DNA reads TGTGCCAGCAGGGATAGCGGGGGATCCTACAATGAGCAGTTCTTC. The rearrangement uses TRBV11-2 and TRBJ2-1; TRBD2 matches 9 bases. The CDR3 has 15 residues. V lost 6 bases, J lost 1 base, and 4 bases stayed unmatched. The germline gives CDR1 SGHAT, CDR2 FQNNGV.

The chain combines TRBV7-9 with TRBJ1-2, with TRBD1 matching 10 bases. The CDR3 contains 16 residues. V was pared by 0 bases and J by 4 bases, with 5 bases of the junction left unmatched. CDR1 is SEHNR and CDR2 is FQNEAQ in the germline V gene (reference sequence). CDR3: CASSLAGTGASYGYTF. Written as DNA, the CDR3 is TGTGCCAGCAGCTTAGCCGGGACAGGGGCCTCCTATGGCTACACCTTC.

This clone was recorded once. The chain is built from TRBV5-3 and TRBJ1-5; no reliable D call. TRBV5-3 qualifies as an ORF whose function is uncertain. CDR3 length: 9 residues. Trimming shortened V by 6 bases and J by 8 bases, and 3 bases separated the two germline ends. The CDR3 loop is CARIEPQHF. DNA of the CDR3: TGTGCCAGAATAGAGCCCCAGCATTTT.

This chain connects TRBV2 to TRBJ2-2; TRBD1 is a possible D gene (5 bases). CDR3 size: 15 residues. Per the germline V gene, CDR1 is SNHLY and CDR2 is FYNNEI. V was shortened by 11 bases and J by 4 bases, with 20 bases between the two germline ends. CDR3 region: CASKQGLSGTGELFF. CDR3 bases: TGTGCCTCCAAGCAGGGTCTTTCGGGCACCGGGGAGCTGTTTTTT.

V gene TRBV5-6 combines with J gene TRBJ2-7, with 7 bases lining up with TRBD2. The CDR3 loop spans 16 amino acids. The germline V gene has CDR1 SGHDT and CDR2 YYEEEE. V lost 5 bases, J lost 3 bases, and 14 bases stayed unmatched. The DNA of the CDR3 is TGTGCCAGCAGTCCGCGGGGTCGGGGAGGGAGCTACGAGCAGTACTTC. It yields the protein CASSPRGRGGSYEQYF.

V and J are TRBV7-8 and TRBJ2-3, with 7 positions matching TRBD2. Per the germline V gene, CDR1 is SGHVS and CDR2 is FQNEAQ. Trimming removed 2 bases from V and 2 bases from J; junction bases left unmatched: 13. The length of the CDR3 is 18 residues. The DNA of the CDR3 is TGTGCCAGCAGCTTAATGGACGGGGCTAGCGGTAACACAGATACGCAGTATTTT. It codes for CASSLMDGASGNTDTQYF.

This chain's CDR3 is CASSGDRFNTGELFF. The CDR3 coding sequence is TGCGCCAGCAGTGGGGACAGGTTTAACACCGGGGAGCTGTTTTTT. This chain links TRBV10-1 with TRBJ2-2; 8 positions match TRBD1. The V and J ends lost 4 bases and 2 bases, in that order; junction bases with no gene match: 3. The CDR3 is made up of 15 amino acids. In germline, CDR1 is WNHNN, CDR2 SYGVQD (reference sequence).

The chain couples TRBV11-2 to TRBJ2-1, with D perhaps TRBD2 (6 bases). The CDR3 spans 16 residues. Per the germline V gene, CDR1 is SGHAT and CDR2 is FQNNGV. The V end lost 5 bases, the J end lost 3 bases, and 17 bases lay between the germline ends. In DNA, the CDR3 is TGTGCCAGCAGCCAGCGGGTGTCAACCAACTACAATGAGCAGTTCTTC. Protein product: CASSQRVSTNYNEQFF. Using reference TRBV11-2 and TRBJ2-1 for the parts outside the CDR3, the full variable domain is EAGVAQSPRYKIIEKRQSVAFWCNPISGHATLYWYQQILGQGPKLLIQFQNNGVVDDSQLPKDRFSAERLKGVDSTLKIQPAKLEDSAVYLCASSQRVSTNYNEQFFGPGTRLTVL.

The rearrangement uses TRBV7-9 and TRBJ2-1, with D perhaps TRBD2 (5 bases). This CDR3 has 15 residues. CDR1 and CDR2 from the germline V gene are SEHNR and FQNEAQ (reference sequence). The V end lost 3 bases, the J end lost 7 bases, and 16 bases lay between the germline ends. The DNA of the CDR3 is TGTGCCAGCAGCTTCCAGAGAGGGCAAAGGAATGAGCAGTTCTTC. This codes for CASSFQRGQRNEQFF.

The V call is TRBV2, the J call TRBJ1-6; D call uncertain. V was trimmed by 4 bases and J by 0 bases, leaving 13 bases between them. Germline V gene sequence: CDR1 SNHLY, CDR2 FYNNEI. The CDR3 loop spans 17 amino acids. This CDR3 is CASSVIAYISYNSPLHF. The DNA for the CDR3 is TGTGCCAGCAGTGTGATAGCTTACATCTCCTATAATTCACCCCTCCACTTT.

The V call is TRBV2, the J call TRBJ1-5; TRBD1 matches at 9 bases. The ends lost 6 bases at V and 7 bases at J; junction bases unmatched: 10. Germline V CDR1 and CDR2: SNHLY, FYNNEI. There are 15 residues in the CDR3. The CDR3 loop reads CASRADRGQGQPQHF. The CDR3, as DNA: TGTGCCAGCAGAGCTGACAGGGGACAGGGCCAGCCCCAGCATTTT.

This clone was seen once. This chain joins TRBV5-5 and TRBJ2-2, with D possibly being TRBD1 (6 bases). CDR1 SGHKS and CDR2 YYEKEE come from the germline V gene (reference sequence). This CDR3 is 14 amino acids long. V was pared by 8 bases and J by 0 bases, with 11 bases between. The CDR3 region has the DNA TGTGCCAGTATCACAGGGCCGAACACCGGGGAGCTGTTTTTT. Residues: CASITGPNTGELFF.

J is TRBJ1-2 and V is TRBV5-6; 7 bases line up with TRBD1. From germline, CDR1 is SGHDT and CDR2 YYEEEE. The CDR3 spans 15 residues. J was trimmed by 4 bases and V by 2 bases; bases with no gene match: 8. The CDR3 reads CASSFKQGSTYGYTF. In DNA, the CDR3 is TGTGCCAGCAGCTTTAAACAGGGGAGTACCTATGGCTACACCTTC.

This clone was observed a few times. The chain couples TRBV4-2 to TRBJ1-2; no clear D gene. This CDR3 has 12 amino acids. V lost 2 bases, J lost 5 bases, and 6 bases lay in between. Germline V gene lookup returns CDR1 LGHNA and CDR2 YNFKEQ. The CDR3: CASSQQLYGYTF. CDR3 nucleotides: TGTGCCAGCAGCCAACAGTTGTATGGCTACACCTTC.

This chain's CDR3 is CASRGGSGGAWETQYF. The CDR3 coding sequence is TGTGCCAGCCGCGGGGGTAGCGGGGGGGCATGGGAGACCCAGTACTTC. J is TRBJ2-5 and V is TRBV28; 11 bases align to TRBD2. Germline-derived CDR1 and CDR2 are MDHEN and SYDVKM. The V segment lost 8 bases and the J segment 5 bases; nucleotides outside the gene matches: 13. This CDR3 comprises 16 residues.

Only a few counts were recorded for this clone. The CDR3 spells CASSEGVAGGQETQYF. The CDR3 nucleotides are TGTGCCAGCAGTGAAGGGGTAGCGGGGGGCCAAGAGACCCAGTACTTC. V and J are TRBV2 and TRBJ2-5; 10 bases are a match to TRBD2. Germline loops: CDR1 SNHLY, CDR2 FYNNEI. This CDR3 spans 16 amino acids. V lost 1 base and J lost 1; bases outside the gene matches: 3.

The chain couples TRBV7-2 to TRBJ2-7, with TRBD2 identical over 8 bases. The CDR3 is made up of 15 amino acids. Germline V lookup: CDR1 SGHTA, CDR2 FQGNSA. Losses at the gene ends were 3 bases for V and 5 bases for J; bases not matched to a gene: 9. The CDR3 loop is CASSLTAGGSNEQYF. DNA for the CDR3: TGTGCCAGCAGCTTGACCGCGGGGGGTTCAAACGAGCAGTACTTC.

The V call is TRBV3-1 (or the pseudogene TRBV3-2), the J call TRBJ2-2; no clear D gene. Germline assignment: CDR1 LGHDT and CDR2 YNNKEL (reference sequence). The V and J ends lost 2 bases and 4 bases respectively, with 8 bases between them. CDR3 length equals 14 residues. CDR3 amino acids: CASSQPPSTGELFF. The CDR3, as DNA: TGTGCCAGCAGCCAACCTCCCAGCACCGGGGAGCTGTTTTTT.

This clone has just one count. Written as DNA, the CDR3 is TGCGCCAGCAGCTTGGCCCGGTACAATGAGCAGTTCTTC. It encodes CASSLARYNEQFF. The chain carries TRBV5-1 and TRBJ2-1; no reliable D call. CDR1 SGHRS and CDR2 YFSETQ come from the germline V gene. With 0 bases removed from V and 4 bases from J, the gap between germline ends came to 5 bases. CDR3 size: 13 residues.

This chain uses TRBV3-1 (or the pseudogene TRBV3-2) with TRBJ1-6, with D hard to call. Germline V gene sequence: CDR1 LGHDT, CDR2 YNNKEL (reference sequence). V gave up 3 bases and J gave up 4 bases, with 10 bases separating them. This CDR3 is built from 15 residues. Here the CDR3 DNA reads TGTGCCAGCAGCCACGACATGCTTTATAATTCACCCCTCCACTTT. As protein: CASSHDMLYNSPLHF.

This chain uses TRBV18 with TRBJ1-2, with TRBD1 identical over 11 bases. J was trimmed by 4 bases and V by 3 bases; bases with no gene match: 4. This CDR3 is built from 15 residues. Germline CDR1 reads KGHSH; CDR2 reads LQKENI. The CDR3 region is CASSPSGTGGYGYTF. The CDR3 DNA follows: TGTGCCAGCTCACCCTCCGGGACAGGGGGCTATGGCTACACCTTC. Using reference TRBV18 and TRBJ1-2 for the parts outside the CDR3, the full variable domain is NAGVMQNPRHLVRRRGQEARLRCSPMKGHSHVYWYRQLPEEGLKFMVYLQKENIIDESGMPKERFSAEFPKEGPSILRIQQVVRGDSAAYFCASSPSGTGGYGYTFGSGTRLTVV.

The chain links TRBV3-1 (or the pseudogene TRBV3-2) to TRBJ2-3; no definite D call. V lost 1 base to trimming and J lost 8 bases, with 7 bases between them. CDR1 is LGHDT and CDR2 is YNNKEL in the germline V gene (reference sequence). CDR3 size: 12 residues. CDR3 sequence reads: CASSQADSTQYF. In nucleotides, the CDR3 is TGTGCCAGCAGCCAAGCAGATTCTACGCAGTATTTT.

The chain uses TRBV3-1 (or the pseudogene TRBV3-2) and TRBJ1-4, with TRBD1 as a possible D gene (5 bases). The CDR3 runs to 15 residues. Germline V CDR1 and CDR2: LGHDT, YNNKEL (reference sequence). Trimming cost V 4 bases and J 3 bases, with 12 bases left between them. CDR3 amino acids: CASSRGQGPNEKLFF. The CDR3, as DNA: TGTGCCAGCAGCCGTGGACAAGGCCCTAATGAAAAACTGTTTTTT.

The V and J genes are TRBV7-2 and TRBJ1-1; 7 bases match TRBD1. CDR3 length: 14 residues. Germline CDR1 and CDR2: SGHTA and FQGNSA. V lost 2 bases and J lost 4; bases outside the gene matches: 4. CDR3 amino acids: CASSLKGDSTEAFF. The DNA for the CDR3 is TGTGCCAGCAGCTTAAAGGGGGACAGCACTGAAGCTTTCTTT.

The V and J genes are TRBV18 and TRBJ2-6, with D unclear. V was clipped by 7 bases and J by 0 bases, with 13 bases between them. The germline gives CDR1 KGHSH, CDR2 LQKENI. The CDR3 contains 16 residues. The CDR3 coding sequence is TGTGCCAGCTTCCCGATAAAGCCCTCTGGGGCCAACGTCCTGACTTTC. Protein product: CASFPIKPSGANVLTF.

The V and J genes are TRBV7-9 and TRBJ1-4; D perhaps matches TRBD1 (6 bases). Between the trimmed V and J ends, which lost 4 bases and 3 bases, there was a span of 15 bases. The CDR3 has 16 amino acids. Germline V gives CDR1 SEHNR, CDR2 FQNEAQ (reference sequence). Written as DNA, the CDR3 is TGTGCCAGCAGCTCCGGACAGACCTTCTCTAATGAAAAACTGTTTTTT. Protein sequence: CASSSGQTFSNEKLFF.

This clone was seen just once. The gene calls are TRBV6-5 and TRBJ2-5, with 7 bases aligning to TRBD1. Germline V gives CDR1 MNHEY, CDR2 SVGAGI. The ends lost 3 bases at V and 2 bases at J; junction bases unmatched: 6. The length of the CDR3 is 15 residues. Here the CDR3 DNA reads TGTGCCAGCAGTTATATGGGACAGCCGCAAGAGACCCAGTACTTC. It translates to CASSYMGQPQETQYF.

This CDR3 is CASSLPGGSYEQYF. The CDR3 DNA follows: TGTGCCAGCAGTTTACCGGGGGGGAGCTACGAGCAGTACTTC. This chain links TRBV28 with TRBJ2-7, with TRBD2 matching over 8 bases. Germline lookup yields CDR1 MDHEN and CDR2 SYDVKM. This CDR3 has 14 amino acids. The J segment lost 3 bases and the V segment lost 2 bases, leaving 3 bases of the junction unmatched.

The chain has TRBV27 and TRBJ1-2, with 7 bases aligning to TRBD1. The CDR3 totals 14 residues. CDR1 and CDR2 from the germline V gene are MNHEY and SMNVEV (reference sequence). V shed 3 bases, J shed 5 bases, and the junction held 6 bases outside the gene matches. CDR3: CASSFTGEAYGYTF. The CDR3 DNA follows: TGTGCCAGCAGTTTCACAGGGGAGGCTTATGGCTACACCTTC.

The chain combines TRBV14 with TRBJ2-7; 7 nucleotides match TRBD1. In germline, CDR1 is SGHDN, CDR2 FVKESK. The CDR3 consists of 15 residues. V was clipped by 3 bases and J by 4 bases; unmatched bases: 9. The CDR3 is CASSQPGTARYEQYF. The CDR3 DNA sequence: TGTGCCAGCAGCCAGCCCGGGACAGCCAGATACGAGCAGTACTTC. Variable domain in full (rest from reference TRBV14 and TRBJ2-7): EAGVTQFPSHSVIEKGQTVTLRCDPISGHDNLYWYRRVMGKEIKFLLHFVKESKQDESGMPNNRFLAERTGGTYSTLKVQPAELEDSGVYFCASSQPGTARYEQYFGPGTRLTVT.

V is TRBV7-2 and J is TRBJ1-1; TRBD1 matches at 7 bases. Trimming took 3 bases from V and 2 from J; bases not matched to a gene: 3. Looked up from germline, CDR1 is SGHTA and CDR2 is FQGNSA. The CDR3 loop spans 14 amino acids. In nucleotides, the CDR3 is TGTGCCAGCAGCTTGGACAGGACAAACACTGAAGCTTTCTTT. This sequence encodes CASSLDRTNTEAFF.